This T cell receptor beta chain was profiled in a study of cytomegalovirus exposure and HLA in healthy donors (dated by TCRdb to the late 2010s). Broadly, across the study: According to an earlier analysis of 450 to 650 of the donors, about 179 million T cells yielded 90 million to 140 million unique TCR beta sequences and roughly 280 Gb of sequence data. Roughly 300 gigabases of sequencing data and 70 million to 85 million unique TCR sequences were included in an early release covering 500 to 750 HLA-typed donors. Of the roughly 410 genotyped donors, more than 75% were placed in the genetic ancestry cluster associated with self-reported Caucasian donors. The study aimed to test whether cataloging public T cell receptors could reveal signatures of past pathogen exposure. Using immunosequencing, the study profiled T cell repertoires from 666 subjects and related those repertoires to cytomegalovirus serostatus. Along with the approximately 700-subject first cohort, a separate validation cohort of over a hundred different subjects was used. To predict cytomegalovirus infection status, the study combined high-throughput TCR immunosequencing, statistical association of individual TCRs with disease status, and machine learning. A later analysis re-examined previously published TCR beta repertoires from 600 to 700 donors and added high-resolution HLA genotyping to investigate patterns of TCR occurrence. Rather than using new phenotypic data, the later analysis identified candidate immune exposures from TCR beta sequences and from how often those sequences occurred across donors. An earlier analysis of roughly 580 of the donors used high-throughput TCR beta sequencing to judge whether each TCR beta V gene segment behaved as functional or pseudogenic. Donor age, sex, ethnicity and CMV serostatus were compiled alongside the repertoire data. Genome-wide SNP genotypes for about 60% of the 666 donors were used in a later genetic analysis, which treated that subset as a discovery cohort. All discovery cohort repertoires had been generated using a single sequencing platform. HLA typing covered class I and class II loci at four-digit resolution. The number of typed donors differed by locus: about 620-630 for A, B, C, DRB1 and DQB1; roughly 510 for DQA1; approximately 600 for DPA1; and 450 to 480 for DPB1. Because of strong linkage in the cohort, a few DR-DQ haplotypes were treated as single units for association and clustering. Among a few hundred genotyped donors of the cohort, an average of about 240,000 unique TCR beta nucleotide sequences were sequenced per donor, roughly 18% of them non-productive.

Library preparation used the immunoSEQ multiplex PCR assay. For the multiplex PCR, a mixture combining 60 forward primers for TCR Vbeta segments and 13 reverse primers for TCR Jbeta segments was used. The CDR3 region of rearranged TCR beta genes was amplified from genomic DNA by a multiplex PCR assay. The amplified TCR beta libraries were sequenced on the Illumina HiSeq System as 87-base-pair reads. The paper's data handling went like this. In a later analysis, 80 million or so unique TCR beta chains were counted across the roughly 700 repertoires, and approximately 9.9 million of these chains were shared by at least two donors. To remove PCR and sequencing errors, raw reads were error-corrected and collapsed into unique sequences using a nearest-neighbor algorithm that merged closely related sequences. CDR3 sequences were aligned to IMGT reference sequences to assign V, D and J gene segments. For a sequence to be retained, a match of at least six nucleotides was required to both a V gene segment and a J gene segment. A rearrangement was called productive if the CDR3 had no stop codons and remained in frame with V and J, and every other rearrangement was called non-productive. CDR3 was defined according to IMGT convention as the region running from the second conserved V-encoded cysteine to the conserved J-encoded phenylalanine. The earlier analysis of 587 of the donors excluded sequences that lacked an unambiguous match to a single V gene segment. An earlier analysis of under 750 of the donors called V segments functional above 56.7% productive rearrangements and segregating when the between-donor standard deviation exceeded 5%. A statistical classification framework was built to diagnose cytomegalovirus status from the catalog of TCR beta chain sequences. A later analysis assigned V and J genes by comparing TCR nucleotide sequences with IMGT/GENE-DB human TR gene sequences. The TCRdist pipeline was used in a later analysis to assign CDR3 sequences and most-parsimonious VDJ recombination scenarios. In a later analysis, every TCR beta chain was defined by the combination of its CDR3 amino acid sequence and its V-gene family, and reads without a unique V-gene family were dropped. To address suspected cross-contamination and a sequencing artifact, a later analysis removed approximately 600 highly shared, low-generation-probability nucleotide sequences. A later analysis calculated a clonal expansion index for each public chain from normalized within-repertoire ranks of inferred template counts. In a later analysis, generation probabilities were computed using a VDJ recombination model fitted to out-of-frame rearrangements, and the results were checked against IGoR. Hypergeometric tests were used in a later analysis to score TCR-TCR, TCR-HLA and TCR-CMV co-occurrence, with a repertoire-size bias correction applied to the TCR pairs. To estimate false discovery rates, a later analysis permuted the HLA or CMV assignments 20 times. In a later analysis, co-occurring TCRs were grouped using DBSCAN, with TCRdist sequence similarity added in when clustering inside HLA-allele-positive subsets. For co-occurrence clustering, repertoires with fewer than 30,000 or more than 120,000 public chains were excluded, along with roughly five repertoires with anomalous nucleotide sharing. TCRdb limited this immuneACCESS table to in-frame rearrangements with V and J called. A share of clones is missing; checked studies link under half to unresolved V genes, and the rest is unexplained. From that table come the V and J calls and clone size; the DNA was used to work out D and trimming. The sample table records tens of thousands of clones. The ten largest clones represent over 7% of the sample.

The V end loses 5 bases and the J end loses 3 bases, and a stretch of 11 bases separates them. CDR1 LNHNV and CDR2 YYDKDF are derived from the germline V gene (reference sequence). Inclusive of the bounding cysteine and phenylalanine, the CDR3 is 14 residues long. The only DNA kept is the CDR3, 42 bases in frame from the first base. As regards this clone: Its antigen specificity is not known.

Study-level results and caveats: The cohort was sequenced for TCR beta chains only, and without alpha or paired-chain data the features that could be detected were limited. Broadly in line with IMGT annotations, most TCR beta V segments showed up in productive rearrangements about 90% or about 30% of the time in an earlier analysis of around 550 of the donors. A few of the identified cytomegalovirus-associated TCR beta chains were confirmed in vitro to be specific for cytomegalovirus antigens. It was suggested by the authors that the approach could potentially be generalized to other disease states and immunological phenotypes. The classifier was reported to diagnose cytomegalovirus status with high specificity and sensitivity in both the original cohort and the validation cohort. Correlated functional status among segregating V segments might reflect linkage disequilibrium, but an unknown experimental factor could not be ruled out. The only immune exposure information available for the cohort was CMV serostatus. In a later analysis, TCR association rates were found to vary across HLA loci, with the most associated TCRs seen for DRB1 alleles and the fewest for HLA-C alleles. A later analysis reported that several top co-occurrence clusters appeared linked to parvovirus B19, influenza, CMV and Epstein-Barr virus. Because counts were too low, around 17 rarely observed V segments, including chromosome 9 orphons, were left out of the earlier analysis of several hundred of the donors. Because some donors lacked HLA typing at each locus, the association tests relied only on the typed subset. The sequencing pipeline was judged likely to have produced a cluster of highly shared sequence variants as a technical artifact. Assigning TCR associations to individual alleles was difficult when HLA alleles, especially DR and DQ, strongly co-occurred. In a later analysis, most CMV-associated TCR beta chains were found to appear HLA-restricted, with HLA associations seemingly driven largely by CMV exposure. Presence/absence analyses assumed roughly uniform sequencing depth across donors, an assumption that may not hold. The study gave a list of 150 to 200 TCR beta chains associated with cytomegalovirus. A further reported finding was that TCR beta sequences accurately predicted the HLA-A and HLA-B alleles for most subjects in the first cohort. Specific HLA alleles were associated with 15,000 to 20,000 TCR beta sequences at a false discovery rate of 0.05 in a later analysis. Because the 87-base-pair reads could not distinguish some IMGT-functional V segments, including TRBV6-2 and TRBV6-3, those segments were excluded. Compared with equally common non-associated chains, HLA-associated TCR beta chains in a later analysis were more clonally expanded and had lower generation probabilities. A later genetic analysis associated a missense DCLRE1C variant with V-gene and J-gene trimming of TCR beta chains, and an independent cohort replicated the association. A later genetic analysis reported fewer N-insertions in productive TCRs among donors in an Asian-associated ancestry cluster than the approximately 670-donor mean. While some public TCRs were present in many individuals, most TCR sequences turned up only very rarely across donors.

The cohort comprised some 730 healthy bone marrow donors. All cohort members were sampled while nominally healthy, although unrecorded immune exposures were likely present. The donor was CMV seronegative and belonged to the group of around 350 seronegative cohort members. Every donor gave a peripheral blood sample, and the peripheral blood mononuclear cells from that sample were used for TCR beta sequencing. Genomic DNA was extracted from the blood cell samples with the Qiagen DNeasy Blood Extraction Kit. The source material was PBMCs. Recombination joined TRBV15 with TRBJ2-1; TRBD1 could be the D gene, as 6 bases match. The TCR was taken from a male donor in good health and CMV-seronegative. The DNA sequence follows: TGTGCCACCAGCGTCTCGGGACACTACAATGAGCAGTTCTTC. Its protein product is CATSVSGHYNEQFF.